Listed below are T cell receptor beta chains from one sample, sequenced in a study of T-cell memory formation after mild COVID-19. One entry per CDR3 protein results from TCRdb running MiXCR on the 5' RACE reads. The sample yields more than 300,000 distinct CDR3 sequences, around 20% seen once. Sample: PBMCs or a T cell subset sorted from them (not recorded which). Receptor source: a young man who had mild COVID-19 (a few samples of this study predate the infection). Cell type and time point are not known. Both conserved end residues are part of each CDR3. Each record gives: clone size, D gene, V gene, J gene, CDR3 DNA, CDR3 protein. The D gene is left open where the match is weak. The size entry is marked missing in some rows and otherwise reads once, few, many or a size class.

>NA|TRBD1|TRBV4-1|TRBJ1-4
TGCGCCAGCAGCCAATCATTACAGGGGGCGCGAAGGGAAAAACTGTTTTTT
CASSQSLQGARREKLFF
>many|NA|TRBV18|TRBJ2-3
TGTGCCAGCTCAACGGGGACTGCAATATCCGGGGTTGCGCAGTATTTT
CASSTGTAISGVAQYF
>few|NA|TRBV27|TRBJ2-3
TGTGCCAGCAGTGCAGGCGGGACACGATCAGATACGCAGTATTTT
CASSAGGTRSDTQYF
>NA|NA|TRBV12-3/TRBV12-4|TRBJ1-1
TGTGCCAGCAGTTTCAAGGGGCGCGAAGCTTTCTTT
CASSFKGREAFF
>many|TRBD1|TRBV5-1|TRBJ1-4
TGCGCCAGCAGCCCGCTGACAGGGATTGAGGAAAAACTGTTTTTT
CASSPLTGIEEKLFF
>NA|TRBD2|TRBV5-1|TRBJ2-3
TGCGCCAGCAGCTTGCCCAGCGGGGGGGCAGATACGCAGTATTTT
CASSLPSGGADTQYF
>NA|NA|TRBV3-1|TRBJ1-1
TGTGCCAGCAGCCAAGACAACGGAGCGAGGACTGAAGCTTTCTTT
CASSQDNGARTEAFF
>few|NA|TRBV7-9|TRBJ2-5
TGTGCCAGCAGCCCTCCCGAGGAGACCCAGTACTTC
CASSPPEETQYF
>NA|NA|TRBV10-3|TRBJ2-1
TGTGCCATCAGTGACCCCCGAATAACCTACAATGAGCAGTTCTTC
CAISDPRITYNEQFF
>few|NA|TRBV29-1|TRBJ1-2
TGCAGCGGAGTCGCCTCCGGTGGCTACACCTTC
CSGVASGGYTF
>NA|NA|TRBV12-3/TRBV12-4|TRBJ2-3
TGTGCCAGCAGTATACACAGGGATCCAGATACGCAGTATTTT
CASSIHRDPDTQYF
>NA|NA|TRBV19|TRBJ1-5
TGTGCCAGTACCCGGACTAATAGCAATCAGCCCCAGCATTTT
CASTRTNSNQPQHF
>few|TRBD1|TRBV5-4|TRBJ2-5
TGTGCCAGCAGCCGGGACAGTGAGACCCAGTACTTC
CASSRDSETQYF
>NA|NA|TRBV11-3|TRBJ2-3
TGTGCCAGCAGCTTAGGGGGACTTCACACAGATACGCAGTATTTT
CASSLGGLHTDTQYF
>NA|TRBD2|TRBV6-5|TRBJ2-5
TGTGCCAGCAGTGACCGAAGCGGGGGGGCCGTTTGGGAGACCCAGTACTTC
CASSDRSGGAVWETQYF
>NA|NA|TRBV12-3/TRBV12-4|TRBJ1-1
TGTGCCAGCAGTTTCCGGGACGAAGGGGAAGCTTTCTTT
CASSFRDEGEAFF
>few|NA|TRBV28|TRBJ1-4
TGTGCCAGCCGACGTTTGACAGTGATTAATGAAAAACTGTTTTTT
CASRRLTVINEKLFF
>few|NA|TRBV20-1|TRBJ2-1
TGCAGTGCTACACGGGGCAGGAGAGATGAGCAGTTCTTC
CSATRGRRDEQFF
>NA|NA|TRBV2|TRBJ1-2
TGTGCCAGCACGAAGGGTACAGCGCTCTATGGCTACACCTTC
CASTKGTALYGYTF
>NA|TRBD2|TRBV7-6|TRBJ2-3
TGTGCCAGCAGCCCGCTAGCGGGGAGCCTCACAGATACGCAGTATTTT
CASSPLAGSLTDTQYF
>NA|NA|TRBV5-1|TRBJ1-4
TGCGCCAGCACTTTGGGGCCCAGTAATGAAAAACTGTTTTTT
CASTLGPSNEKLFF
>few|TRBD1|TRBV29-1|TRBJ1-2
TGCAGCGAGGGGGACAGGCCGGACTTTACCTTC
CSEGDRPDFTF
>many|NA|TRBV21-1|TRBJ1-1
TGTGCCAGCAGCAAGAAGACAGGGAACACTGAAGCTTTCTTT
CASSKKTGNTEAFF
>NA|NA|TRBV7-8|TRBJ2-1
TGTGCCAGCAGCTACACTAGCTATGAGCAGTTCTTC
CASSYTSYEQFF
>once|NA|TRBV20-1|TRBJ2-1
TGCAGTGCTAGCAGGGGGGCCGAGCAGTTCTTC
CSASRGAEQFF
>few|NA|TRBV25-1|TRBJ1-6
TGTGCCAGCAGAGGAACCGGGACCTACTTGAGCTCCTATAATTCACCCCTCCACTTT
CASRGTGTYLSSYNSPLHF
>NA|NA|TRBV6-5|TRBJ2-7
TGTGCCAGCAGTCCCCTCCCCGGGGTAAAATTCGAGCAGTACTTC
CASSPLPGVKFEQYF
>NA|NA|TRBV5-1|TRBJ1-1
TGCGCCAGCTACGGAGAGGGGGGGCCGGGCACTGAAGCTTTCTTT
CASYGEGGPGTEAFF
>few|TRBD2|TRBV11-2|TRBJ2-2
TGTGCCAGCAGCTTCTCGCTAGCGGGGGTGAACACCGGGGAGCTGTTTTTT
CASSFSLAGVNTGELFF
>few|NA|TRBV6-6|TRBJ1-2
TGTGCCAGCAGTTCTACCGGGGATCTCGTCGGCTACACCTTC
CASSSTGDLVGYTF
>few|TRBD2|TRBV5-1|TRBJ2-7
TGCGCCAGCAGCACACTCAGTGGGACTACGTACTTC
CASSTLSGTTYF
>few|NA|TRBV6-1|TRBJ1-4
TGTGCCGGTCACAGGTCCTATAATGAAAAACTGTTTTTT
CAGHRSYNEKLFF
>few|TRBD2|TRBV7-3|TRBJ2-5
TGTGCCAGCAGCCTCAGCGGGAGGGTTGGCGAGACCCAGTACTTC
CASSLSGRVGETQYF
>few|NA|TRBV19|TRBJ2-4
TGTGCCAGTAGCCGCCCGGGGGACTCGAAAAACATTCAGTACTTC
CASSRPGDSKNIQYF
>NA|NA|TRBV2|TRBJ2-3
TGTGCCAGCAGTGAACCGCCGGAAGAAACAGGGTCTTTT
CASSEPPEETGSF
>NA|NA|TRBV18|TRBJ2-6
TGTGCCAGCTCACCACAGGGGACTCCCCTCTCTGGGGCCAACGTCCTGACTTTC
CASSPQGTPLSGANVLTF
>NA|NA|TRBV29-1|TRBJ2-5
TGCAGCGTTGCCGGACCCCAGTCGACCCAGTACTTC
CSVAGPQSTQYF
>NA|NA|TRBV5-5|TRBJ2-1
TGTGCCAGCAGATTGGTTGGCGGCAATGAGCAGTTCTTC
CASRLVGGNEQFF
>NA|NA|TRBV4-1|TRBJ2-7
TGCGCCAGCATCCAAGGGGATAGCGAAGACGAGCAGTACTTC
CASIQGDSEDEQYF
>NA|NA|TRBV3-1|TRBJ2-2
TGTGCCAGCAGCCCCGAGTCGGAGTTAAACAGGCTGTTTTTT
CASSPESELNRLFF
>few|TRBD1|TRBV12-3/TRBV12-4|TRBJ2-7
TGTGCCAGCAGTTCACAGGGGCCGTCCTACGAGCAGTACTTC
CASSSQGPSYEQYF
>NA|TRBD2|TRBV4-1|TRBJ2-5
TGCGCCAGCACCCCCGGGATGGCGGGGGGGCAAGAGACCCAGTACTTC
CASTPGMAGGQETQYF
>few|TRBD1|TRBV4-2|TRBJ2-5
TGTGCCAGCAGCCAAGCAACAGGGGGCGGAGAGACCCAGTACTTC
CASSQATGGGETQYF
>NA|NA|TRBV7-9|TRBJ1-1
TGTGCCAGCAGCCAGAACCAGAGGGGAAACACTGAAGCTTTCTTT
CASSQNQRGNTEAFF
>few|NA|TRBV25-1|TRBJ1-4
TGTGCCAGCAGTGCCCAGGGAGCAATTACTAATGAAAAACTGTTTTTT
CASSAQGAITNEKLFF
>NA|NA|TRBV7-3|TRBJ2-3
TGTGCCAGCAGCAGGGGGAGCGATGATACGCAGTATTTT
CASSRGSDDTQYF
>NA|NA|TRBV6-6|TRBJ2-7
TGTGCCAGCAATCCTTGGGGCAGGGGCGCCTACGAGCAGTACTTC
CASNPWGRGAYEQYF
>few|NA|TRBV5-1|TRBJ1-2
TGCGCCAGCAGCCGGGACCCTTCGCGAGGCTACACCTTC
CASSRDPSRGYTF
>few|NA|TRBV6-2/TRBV6-3|TRBJ1-1
TGTGCCAGCAGTGACGATGGCAGCATGAACACTGAAGCTTTCTTT
CASSDDGSMNTEAFF
>NA|NA|TRBV20-1|TRBJ1-2
TGCAGTGCTAGAGATGGACCGCGGGGTAACGCCGGCACCTTC
CSARDGPRGNAGTF
>few|NA|TRBV10-3|TRBJ2-7
TGTGCCATCAGTGACAGGTCTTTCTACGAGCAGTACTTC
CAISDRSFYEQYF
>few|NA|TRBV14|TRBJ1-1
TGTGCCAGCAGCACCGGGACATTTAAAGCTTTCTTT
CASSTGTFKAFF